One T cell receptor beta chain is described in this entry. Its antigen is currently unknown. This sample is drawn from a study of shared clonotypes between healthy human individuals. Both subsets, CD45RA+ naive and CD45RA-negative memory, were split from the CD4+ cells. Whole-study results and caveats: Across subsets, estimated richness was generally greater for naive than for memory populations. Rarefaction indicated that sorted-subset sequencing remained incomplete although depth was large. All-four-donor shared clonotypes had higher generation probabilities than non-shared clonotypes did.

There are 17 residues in the CDR3. Trimming left V 1 base short and J 2 bases short, with 12 bases between. CDR1 and CDR2 from the germline V gene are LGHNA and YNFKEQ. The data were produced by immunoSEQ multiplex PCR, yet TCRdb's version contains in-frame clones alone and is incomplete. Among about 2.3 million clones listed, approximately 93% were seen once. This TCR was sampled from a man aged 18 to 29 in good health. Some clones in this sample may be carry-over from other donors' samples. The gene calls are TRBV4-2 and TRBJ2-6; no definite D call. The specimen was naive CD4+ T cells from PBMCs. Regarding subset: CD45RA+ positively selected. The CDR3 sequence: CASSQAPVEPGANVLTF. The DNA for the CDR3 is TGTGCCAGCAGCCAAGCCCCTGTAGAGCCTGGGGCCAACGTCCTGACTTTC.